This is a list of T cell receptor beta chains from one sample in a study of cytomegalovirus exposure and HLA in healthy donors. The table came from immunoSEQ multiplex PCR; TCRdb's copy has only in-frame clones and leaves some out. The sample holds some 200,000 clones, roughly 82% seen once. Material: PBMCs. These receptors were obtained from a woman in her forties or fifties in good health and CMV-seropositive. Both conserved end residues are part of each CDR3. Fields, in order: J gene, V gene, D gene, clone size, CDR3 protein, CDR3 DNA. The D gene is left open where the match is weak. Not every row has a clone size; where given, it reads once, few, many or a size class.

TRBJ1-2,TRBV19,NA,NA,CATSLGGEGYTF,TGTGCCACGAGCCTTGGGGGGGAAGGCTACACCTTC
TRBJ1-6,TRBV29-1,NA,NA,CSVEEEGGSPLHF,TGCAGCGTTGAAGAGGAGGGTGGATCACCCCTCCACTTT
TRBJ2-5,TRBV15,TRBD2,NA,CATSRIVGGAARETQYF,TGTGCCACCAGCAGAATCGTCGGGGGGGCCGCCAGAGAGACCCAGTACTTC
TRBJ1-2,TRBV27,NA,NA,CASSLMGSTYYGYTF,TGTGCCAGCAGTTTAATGGGTAGCACTTACTATGGCTACACCTTC
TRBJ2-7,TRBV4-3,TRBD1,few,CASSQQPGQATYEQYF,TGCGCCAGCAGCCAACAGCCGGGACAGGCGACCTACGAGCAGTACTTC
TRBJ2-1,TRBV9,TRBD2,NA,CASSTRRTSTEQFF,TGTGCCAGCAGCACCAGACGGACTAGCACTGAGCAGTTCTTC
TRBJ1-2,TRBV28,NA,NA,CASSFRGGGYTF,TGTGCTAGCAGTTTCAGGGGTGGGGGCTACACCTTC
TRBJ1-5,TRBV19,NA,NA,CASSPIGEASNQPQHF,TGTGCCAGTAGTCCAATTGGTGAGGCGAGCAATCAGCCCCAGCATTTT
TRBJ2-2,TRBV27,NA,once,CASSAPSGVTTGELFF,TGTGCCAGCAGTGCCCCATCAGGGGTAACGACCGGGGAGCTGTTTTTT
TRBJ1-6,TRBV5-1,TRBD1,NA,CASSWTGGYNSPLHF,TGCGCCAGCAGCTGGACAGGGGGGTACAATTCACCCCTCCACTTT
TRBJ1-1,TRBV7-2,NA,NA,CASSLQGQSPEAFF,TGTGCCAGCAGCTTACAAGGACAGAGTCCTGAAGCTTTCTTT
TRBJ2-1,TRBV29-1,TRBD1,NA,CSVEEEGQGRGEQFF,TGCAGCGTTGAAGAGGAGGGACAGGGTAGGGGTGAGCAGTTCTTC
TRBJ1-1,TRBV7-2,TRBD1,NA,CASSLEGARAEAFF,TGTGCCAGCAGCTTGGAGGGGGCACGGGCTGAAGCTTTCTTT
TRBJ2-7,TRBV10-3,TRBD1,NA,CAIGSTGESYEQYF,TGTGCCATCGGGTCGACAGGGGAGTCCTACGAGCAGTACTTC
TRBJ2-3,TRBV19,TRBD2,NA,CASSTSRTRYDTQYF,TGTGCCAGTAGTACCTCCAGGACTAGATACGATACGCAGTATTTT
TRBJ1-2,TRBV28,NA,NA,CASSHRNNYGYTF,TGTGCCAGCAGCCACAGAAATAACTATGGCTACACCTTC
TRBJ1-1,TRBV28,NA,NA,CASNVRGVGPAFF,TGTGCCAGCAATGTTAGGGGCGTAGGACCCGCTTTCTTT
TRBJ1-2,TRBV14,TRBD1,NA,CASSLQGSYGYTF,TGTGCCAGCAGCTTACAGGGGAGCTATGGCTACACCTTC
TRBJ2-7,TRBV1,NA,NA,CTSSQDRGKESYEQYF,TGCACCAGCAGCCAGGACAGGGGGAAAGAATCCTACGAGCAGTACTTC
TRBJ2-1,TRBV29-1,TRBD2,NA,CSVERASGGAIEQFF,TGCAGCGTTGAAAGGGCTAGCGGGGGGGCTATTGAGCAGTTCTTC
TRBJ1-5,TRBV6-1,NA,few,CASSEAQGGQPQHF,TGTGCCAGCAGTGAAGCTCAAGGAGGTCAGCCCCAGCATTTT
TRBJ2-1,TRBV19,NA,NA,CASSMGGLSYNEQFF,TGTGCCAGTAGTATGGGCGGACTATCATACAATGAGCAGTTCTTC
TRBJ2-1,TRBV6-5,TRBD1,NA,CASSQLDRGNEQFF,TGTGCCAGCAGCCAATTGGACAGGGGGAATGAGCAGTTCTTC
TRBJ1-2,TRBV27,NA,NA,CASSLRGSGYTF,TGTGCCAGCAGTTTACGCGGGTCTGGCTACACCTTC
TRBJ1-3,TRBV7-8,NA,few,CASAKRGRNTIYF,TGTGCCAGCGCCAAAAGGGGAAGAAACACCATATATTTT
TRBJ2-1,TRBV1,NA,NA,CTSSQGLTNEQFF,TGCACCAGCAGCCAGGGACTCACCAATGAGCAGTTCTTC
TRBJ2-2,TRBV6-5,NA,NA,CASTPGPTGAGELFF,TGTGCCAGCACCCCCGGGCCCACGGGGGCCGGGGAGCTGTTTTTT
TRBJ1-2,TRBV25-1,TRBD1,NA,CASSEGERGRGYTF,TGTGCCAGCAGTGAGGGGGAGAGGGGGCGAGGCTACACCTTC
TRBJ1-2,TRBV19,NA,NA,CASKLTGRGNYGYTF,TGTGCCAGTAAACTTACAGGGAGGGGGAACTATGGCTACACCTTC
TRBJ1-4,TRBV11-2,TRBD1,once,CASSLAQKQGALLFF,TGTGCCAGCAGCTTAGCCCAAAAACAGGGGGCATTGCTGTTTTTT
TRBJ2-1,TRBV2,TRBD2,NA,CASSESSGASYNEQFF,TGTGCCAGCAGTGAGAGTAGCGGGGCCTCCTACAATGAGCAGTTCTTC
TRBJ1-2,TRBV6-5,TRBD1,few,CASSQTYRGGYGYTF,TGTGCCAGCAGTCAAACATACAGGGGCGGGTATGGCTACACCTTC